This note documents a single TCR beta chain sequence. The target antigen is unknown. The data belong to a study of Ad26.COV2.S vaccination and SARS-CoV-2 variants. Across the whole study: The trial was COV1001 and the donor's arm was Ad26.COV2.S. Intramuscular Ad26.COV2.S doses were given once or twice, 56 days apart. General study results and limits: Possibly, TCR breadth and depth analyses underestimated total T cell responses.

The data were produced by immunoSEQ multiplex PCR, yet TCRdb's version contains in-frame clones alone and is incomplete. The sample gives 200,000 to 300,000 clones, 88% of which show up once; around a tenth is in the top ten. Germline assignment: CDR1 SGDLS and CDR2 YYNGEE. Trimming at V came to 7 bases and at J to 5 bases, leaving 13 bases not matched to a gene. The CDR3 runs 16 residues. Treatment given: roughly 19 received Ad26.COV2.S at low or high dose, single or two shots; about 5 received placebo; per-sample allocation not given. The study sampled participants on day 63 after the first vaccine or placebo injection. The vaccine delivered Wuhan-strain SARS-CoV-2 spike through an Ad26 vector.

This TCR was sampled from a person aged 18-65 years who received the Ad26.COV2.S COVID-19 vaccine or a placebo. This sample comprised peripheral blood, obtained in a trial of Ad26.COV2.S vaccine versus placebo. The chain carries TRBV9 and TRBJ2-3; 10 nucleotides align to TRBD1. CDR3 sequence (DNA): TGTGCCAGCTCACCCTATGGGACAGGGGTGGGAGATACGCAGTATTTT. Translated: CASSPYGTGVGDTQYF.